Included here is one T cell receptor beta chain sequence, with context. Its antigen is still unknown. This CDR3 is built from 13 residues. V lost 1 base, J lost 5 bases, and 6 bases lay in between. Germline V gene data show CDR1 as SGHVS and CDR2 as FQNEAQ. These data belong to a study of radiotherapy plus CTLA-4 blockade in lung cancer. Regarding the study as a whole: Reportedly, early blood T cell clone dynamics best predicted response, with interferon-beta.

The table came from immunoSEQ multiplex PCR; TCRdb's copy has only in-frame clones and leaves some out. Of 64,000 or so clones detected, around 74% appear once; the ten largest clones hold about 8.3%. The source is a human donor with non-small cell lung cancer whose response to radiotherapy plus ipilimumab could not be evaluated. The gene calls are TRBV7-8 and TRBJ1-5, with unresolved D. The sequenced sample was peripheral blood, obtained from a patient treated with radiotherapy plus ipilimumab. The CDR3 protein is CASSLVADQPQHF. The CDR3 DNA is TGTGCCAGCAGCTTAGTAGCGGATCAGCCCCAGCATTTT.